This T cell receptor (beta chain) appears in the sequencing data of a study of blood T cell repertoires in COVID-19. Overall study: In each case, the material was cDNA or gDNA derived from T cells, B-cell-depleted T cells, or PBMCs.

In the study's own analysis: Amplifying reference gene primers gave estimates of nucleated cell counts. Here immunoSEQ multiplex PCR was the method, and the copy in TCRdb shows in-frame clones only, minus some. The DNA was the basis for D and trimming; V, J and clone size are from that table. The data contain some 38,000 clones, 78% of them singletons. This receptor was obtained from a man in his sixties or seventies with acute or convalescent COVID-19. What was sequenced was peripheral blood.

In DNA, the CDR3 is TGTGCCAGCAGCTTAGGCTACTCTGGAAACACCATATATTTT. The encoded protein is CASSLGYSGNTIYF. The rearrangement uses TRBV13 and TRBJ1-3; D uncertain. V was trimmed by 0 bases and J by 0 bases, leaving 3 bases between them. CDR1 PRHDT and CDR2 FYEKMQ come from the germline V gene (reference sequence). This CDR3 region has 14 residues. Variable domain in full (rest from reference TRBV13 and TRBJ1-3): AAGVIQSPRHLIKEKRETATLKCYPIPRHDTVYWYQQGPGQDPQFLISFYEKMQSDKGSIPDRFSAQQFSDYHSELNMSSLELGDSALYFCASSLGYSGNTIYFGEGSWLTVV.